This is a list of T cell receptor beta chains from one sample in a study of OX40 agonist ivuxolimab in advanced cancers. Method: immunoSEQ multiplex PCR; TCRdb's copy keeps in-frame clones and lacks some. Of roughly 65,000 clones listed, around 90% are singletons. This material consisted of CD4+ or CD8+ T cells sorted from blood, taken in a trial of the OX40 agonist ivuxolimab. Every receptor here comes from an adult with an advanced solid tumor such as melanoma, head and neck, liver or kidney cancer. CDR3s include the opening cysteine and the closing phenylalanine or tryptophan. Fields, in order: J gene, V gene, CDR3 length, clone size, D gene, CDR3 protein, CDR3 DNA. A D gene is named only where the DNA matches it firmly. Size is stated for part of the rows, as once, few or many counts, or as a class when the clone is expanded.

TRBJ2-1 | TRBV6-4 | 14 | . | TRBD2 | CASSEGLAFGEQFF | TGTGCCAGCAGTGAGGGACTAGCGTTCGGTGAGCAGTTCTTC
TRBJ1-2 | TRBV4-1 | 13 | once | TRBD1 | CASSKGASYGYTF | TGCGCCAGCAGCAAGGGGGCTAGCTATGGCTACACCTTC
TRBJ2-7 | TRBV7-9 | 11 | . | . | CASRRDYEQYF | TGTGCCAGCAGACGGGATTACGAGCAGTACTTC
TRBJ1-5 | TRBV4-3 | 16 | . | . | CASSQAAGGANQPQHF | TGCGCCAGCAGCCAAGCCGCCGGGGGGGCCAATCAGCCCCAGCATTTT
TRBJ2-1 | TRBV19 | 11 | many | . | CASSTYNEQFF | TGTGCCAGTAGTACTTACAATGAGCAGTTCTTC
TRBJ1-5 | TRBV7-2 | 12 | once | . | CASSPGNQPQHF | TGTGCCAGCAGCCCGGGGAATCAGCCCCAGCATTTT
TRBJ2-7 | TRBV5-1 | 17 | . | TRBD2 | CASASWTSGRSAYEQYF | TGCGCCAGCGCGTCGTGGACTAGCGGGAGGAGCGCCTACGAGCAGTACTTC
TRBJ1-2 | TRBV7-9 | 14 | . | . | CASSLDGGGYGYTF | TGTGCCAGCAGCTTAGATGGGGGCGGATATGGCTACACCTTC
TRBJ2-2 | TRBV18 | 18 | . | TRBD2 | CASSPQGLAGGATGELFF | TGTGCCAGCTCACCACAGGGACTAGCGGGAGGAGCCACCGGGGAGCTGTTTTTT
TRBJ2-3 | TRBV18 | 16 | . | TRBD2 | CASSPPNSGRADTQYF | TGTGCCAGCTCACCACCGAATAGCGGGAGGGCTGATACGCAGTATTTT
TRBJ2-7 | TRBV13 | 13 | . | . | CASSPDRQREQYF | TGTGCCAGCAGCCCAGACAGGCAACGCGAGCAGTACTTC
TRBJ2-5 | TRBV29-1 | 12 | . | . | CSVERGPETQYF | TGCAGCGTTGAGCGGGGCCCAGAGACCCAGTACTTC
TRBJ2-7 | TRBV7-3 | 11 | . | . | CASSSRLEQYF | TGTGCCAGCAGCTCACGACTCGAGCAGTACTTC
TRBJ2-3 | TRBV14 | 16 | . | TRBD2 | CASSHLAGAGTDTQYF | TGTGCCAGCAGCCACCTAGCGGGAGCAGGCACAGATACGCAGTATTTT
TRBJ2-7 | TRBV27 | 14 | . | . | CASSLYWGNYEQYF | TGTGCCAGCAGTTTATATTGGGGGAATTACGAGCAGTACTTC
TRBJ1-2 | TRBV29-1 | 15 | . | . | CSVEDHGTSPWGYTF | TGCAGCGTTGAAGATCACGGGACTTCCCCTTGGGGCTACACCTTC
TRBJ1-5 | TRBV15 | 15 | . | . | CATSRDRPMGQPQHF | TGTGCCACCAGCAGAGATAGGCCCATGGGTCAGCCCCAGCATTTT
TRBJ1-3 | TRBV28 | 14 | . | . | CASIGPNSGNTIYF | TGTGCCAGCATCGGCCCAAACTCTGGAAACACCATATATTTT
TRBJ2-4 | TRBV28 | 15 | once | . | CASTIQLGVLGIQYF | TGTGCCAGCACCATACAGTTGGGGGTCTTAGGGATTCAGTACTTC
TRBJ1-1 | TRBV29-1 | 13 | . | . | CSVDLGPNTEAFF | TGCAGCGTTGATTTGGGCCCGAACACTGAAGCTTTCTTT
TRBJ1-3 | TRBV7-9 | 13 | . | . | CASSSSSGNTIYF | TGTGCCAGCAGCTCGTCTTCTGGAAACACCATATATTTT
TRBJ1-4 | TRBV7-2 | 15 | . | TRBD1 | CASSLVGQGGQKLFF | TGTGCCAGCAGCTTAGTTGGACAGGGCGGCCAAAAACTGTTTTTT
TRBJ2-7 | TRBV6-1 | 11 | once | . | CASSEAQGRNF | TGTGCCAGCAGTGAAGCTCAGGGGAGGAACTTC
TRBJ2-6 | TRBV15 | 18 | . | . | CATSRDARELEGANVLTF | TGTGCCACCAGCAGAGATGCAAGGGAGCTTGAAGGGGCCAACGTCCTGACTTTC
TRBJ1-1 | TRBV4-1 | 15 | . | . | CASSQEWNFGTEAFF | TGCGCCAGCAGCCAAGAGTGGAATTTTGGTACTGAAGCTTTCTTT
TRBJ2-1 | TRBV30 | 15 | . | TRBD2 | CASSPGLAEVNEQFF | TGTGCCTCTTCACCGGGACTAGCGGAGGTAAATGAGCAGTTCTTC
TRBJ1-5 | TRBV5-4 | 15 | . | . | CASSPGPLGGQPQHF | TGTGCCAGCAGCCCCGGACCTTTGGGCGGTCAGCCCCAGCATTTT
TRBJ1-2 | TRBV7-8 | 14 | few | . | CASSTRQDYYGYTF | TGTGCCAGCAGCACTCGACAGGACTACTATGGCTACACCTTC
TRBJ2-7 | TRBV2 | 14 | . | . | CASSPRQESYEQYF | TGTGCCAGCAGTCCCCGACAGGAGTCCTACGAGCAGTACTTC
TRBJ2-5 | TRBV15 | 14 | . | . | CATSRDRGQETQYF | TGTGCCACCAGCAGAGATCGCGGGCAAGAGACCCAGTACTTC
TRBJ1-4 | TRBV5-1 | 15 | . | . | CASSLVGTTNEKLFF | TGCGCCAGCAGCTTGGTCGGGACAACTAATGAAAAACTGTTTTTT
TRBJ2-2 | TRBV10-1 | 13 | . | . | CASKKGVSGELFF | TGCGCCAGCAAGAAGGGGGTGTCCGGGGAGCTGTTTTTT
TRBJ2-3 | TRBV7-2 | 15 | once | . | CASSLSKGRTDTQYF | TGTGCCAGCAGCTTATCGAAGGGGAGAACAGATACGCAGTATTTT